In its sample, the clone carrying this T cell receptor (beta chain) was seen many times. Antigen unknown. The CDR3 sequence is 14 residues long. The V end lost 6 bases, the J end lost 1 base, and 15 bases lay between the germline ends. Germline CDR1 reads SQVTM; CDR2 reads ANQGSEA. The data belong to a study of response to subunit inactivated influenza vaccine. TCRdb independently ran MiXCR on the RT-PCR reads; one entry per CDR3 protein. This table holds some 500,000 distinct CDR3 sequences, 10% to 15% found once. Study-wide points: Authors suggested each seasonal influenza vaccination recruits few new T cells.

This TCR was sampled from a man aged 45 to 65 who received an inactivated influenza vaccine. The rearrangement joins TRBV29-1 to TRBJ1-1; possible D gene TRBD1, 5 bases. The specimen comprised PBMCs from blood, sampled more than 35 days after vaccination. This CDR3 is CSVATGTANTEAFF. The CDR3 DNA is TGCAGCGTCGCCACCGGGACGGCGAACACTGAAGCTTTCTTT.